The entry that follows covers one T cell receptor beta chain sequence. The antigen it recognizes is unknown. No clone much larger than this one lies a single base away; base qualities are absent. The entry originates in a study of T cells after posttransplantation cyclophosphamide (dated by TCRdb to about 2016). Broadly, across the study: Using TRB sequencing, the study followed how the T cell repertoire reconstituted after myeloablative bone marrow transplantation in which posttransplantation cyclophosphamide served as GVHD prophylaxis. Up to roughly 3 additional blood samples from 2 to 5.2 years after transplant were also TRB-sequenced in 3 patients, as was pretransplant blood from a handful of patients. TRA and TRB clonality were tightly correlated in several samples, so subsequent TCR analyses focused on TRB only. Blood from every one of the approximately 36 PTCy patients who had 1-year posttransplant specimens underwent TRB sequencing. Antigen receptor sequencing covered samples from a few dozen PTCy-treated patients and 15 to 20 of their related bone marrow donors. Public TRB sequences were searched against a database of over 3,600 sequences associated with responses to pathogens, tumor antigens, self-antigens and alloantigens. Broader findings and caveats from the paper: Across the approximately 42 patients, TRB clonality was highly associated with recipient CMV seropositivity and CMV reactivation, and diversity with PTCy was similar to that in the CNI/methotrexate controls. The TRB repertoires of T cells infiltrating skin or the GI tract showed only limited overlap with the TRB repertoires found in blood. At 1-2 months, donor-recipient similarity was low but rose over the first year, and the later blood repertoires were often dominated by donor CD8+ memory clones.

For CDR1 and CDR2, the germline V gene lists SGHRS and YFSETQ. The CDR3 runs 13 residues from the cysteine to the phenylalanine. Only the CDR3 portion is preserved as DNA: 39 bases, with reading frame beginning at the first base. The germline ends are 7 bases apart after V is trimmed by 0 bases and J by 6 bases. Interpreted using the paper, the treatment or condition label stands for: high-dose cyclophosphamide on days +3 and +4 as single-agent GVHD prophylaxis. Patients in the PTCy group got busulfan and fludarabine conditioning, a marrow graft from a related or unrelated donor, and cyclophosphamide on days +3 and +4. The PTCy-treated patients were drawn from a prospective, multi-institutional clinical trial. Peripheral blood and bone marrow mononuclear cells were isolated by Ficoll-Hypaque density centrifugation and were cryopreserved. CD4+ and CD8+ T cells, including naive and memory subsets, were sorted by FACS using a FACSAria II.

Genomic DNA was used for TRB sequencing, which was performed with the immunoSEQ assay at survey resolution or with the hsTCRB kit. For the original study's pipeline: The immunoSEQ software handled the initial read processing, while the LymphoSeq R package was used for the repertoire analyses. Clonality was computed as 1 minus normalized Shannon entropy; Gini coefficient was also calculated for each TRB dataset. Phenotypes of unsorted samples were inferred by mapping TRB sequences from sorted subsets of the recipient or donor onto unsorted samples of the same recipient. The source is immuneACCESS, and TCRdb retained only in-frame sequences with V and J called. Part of the clones is not carried over; for the studies checked, unresolved V genes explain less than half of this, and the remainder is unexplained. V and J calls and clone size follow that table, whereas D and trimming were derived from the DNA. Counted in this sample were about 17,000 clones; roughly 73% of them appeared once. Roughly 31% of the sample lies in the top ten.

Recombination linked TRBV5-1 to TRBJ2-1, with TRBD2 tentatively as D gene (6 bases match). This specimen was CD8+ T cells sorted from PBMCs, taken 1,800 to 2,000 days after a stem cell transplant with posttransplant cyclophosphamide. This receptor was obtained from a female patient aged 40-50 years who received an allogeneic stem cell transplant from a related donor, was CMV-positive, and had no GVHD. Some T cells may originate with the graft donor following a transplant. The sequence in DNA is TGCGCCAGCAGCTTGGACGGGGGCAATGAGCAGTTCTTC. This gives the protein CASSLDGGNEQFF.